These T cell receptor beta chains were read from a single sample in a study of blood T cell repertoires in COVID-19. The table came from immunoSEQ multiplex PCR; TCRdb's copy has only in-frame clones and leaves some out. The data hold around 100,000 clones, with over 80% observed a single time. Sequenced sample: peripheral blood. Receptors were obtained from a human donor with active COVID-19. The donor label of this sample is uncertain. CDR3s leave out the opening cysteine and the closing phenylalanine or tryptophan. A D gene is named only where the DNA matches it firmly.

d_gene | v_gene | CDR3aa
. | TRBV23-1 | ASSQSGRDTTNYGYT
. | TRBV24-1 | ATSDLSGFQPQH
. | TRBV28 | ASSLSENQPQH
. | TRBV9 | ASSVGGLGSYEQY
. | TRBV7-3 | ASSSGLDDTQY
. | TRBV28 | ASRPSSGTEAF
TRBD2 | TRBV7-3 | ASSLERGGPDTQY
TRBD1 | TRBV4-1 | ASSQGTVNYNEQF
. | TRBV7-9 | ASSLGGQQETQY
TRBD1 | TRBV19 | ASSRDRDHSNQPQH
. | TRBV3-1/TRBV3-2 | ASSHPAANYGYT
. | TRBV7-9 | ASSLPGQRLQH
. | TRBV13 | ASAQDISKSEQY
TRBD1 | TRBV27 | ASGSDRGNEQF
. | TRBV7-9 | ASSPRGIYGSEAF
. | TRBV27 | ASSLSGNTDTQY
. | TRBV2 | ARGVLELDVDTQY
. | TRBV27 | ASSLRDGGETQY
TRBD1 | TRBV19 | ASSISWDSQETQY
TRBD2 | TRBV7-2 | ASSWGRERGPYNEQF
. | TRBV21-1 | ASSTLRPQRGKSSYEQY
. | TRBV15 | ATSRSSGTRVFGGYT
TRBD1 | TRBV10-3 | AISESGDRGIYEQY
. | TRBV27 | ASSSWTDARPYEQY
TRBD2 | TRBV18 | ASSPPGGGSYNEQF
. | TRBV7-9 | ASSLASYQETQY
. | TRBV7-9 | ASSSLDISYEQY
. | TRBV7-9 | ASSLTPGTEAF